The entry that follows covers one TCR beta chain sequence. Its antigen is currently unknown. Compared with germline, one end of the junction differs, possibly owing to a read error. This specimen belongs to a study of T cells in Graves' hyperthyroidism and ophthalmopathy. Amplification of TCR beta CDR3 regions used RNA as the template. A first-round RT-PCR of the TCR CDR3 used the HTBI primer set. Each CDR3 protein is one row after TCRdb ran MiXCR on the multiplex PCR reads. Among roughly 500,000 distinct CDR3 sequences, around 50% were seen once, and the ten largest hold approximately 44%. Germline CDR1 SGHAT, CDR2 FQNNGV. This CDR3 spans 15 amino acids. Study observations and caveats: Most clonotypes expanded in the thyroid (above 0.001) were also present in blood.

Patients were excluded for uncontrolled infection, other autoimmune disease, pregnancy or lactation. The sequencing input was peripheral blood or thyroid tissue (not recorded which). The chain employs TRBV11-2 and TRBJ1-2, with D maybe TRBD1 (6 bases). The TCR sequence derives from an adult woman with Graves' disease, either hyperthyroidism or ophthalmopathy (not recorded which). The CDR3 loop is CASSLGGGRDYGYTF. In DNA, the CDR3 is TGTGCCAGCAGTTTAGGGGGGGGCCGGGACTATGGCTACACCTTC.